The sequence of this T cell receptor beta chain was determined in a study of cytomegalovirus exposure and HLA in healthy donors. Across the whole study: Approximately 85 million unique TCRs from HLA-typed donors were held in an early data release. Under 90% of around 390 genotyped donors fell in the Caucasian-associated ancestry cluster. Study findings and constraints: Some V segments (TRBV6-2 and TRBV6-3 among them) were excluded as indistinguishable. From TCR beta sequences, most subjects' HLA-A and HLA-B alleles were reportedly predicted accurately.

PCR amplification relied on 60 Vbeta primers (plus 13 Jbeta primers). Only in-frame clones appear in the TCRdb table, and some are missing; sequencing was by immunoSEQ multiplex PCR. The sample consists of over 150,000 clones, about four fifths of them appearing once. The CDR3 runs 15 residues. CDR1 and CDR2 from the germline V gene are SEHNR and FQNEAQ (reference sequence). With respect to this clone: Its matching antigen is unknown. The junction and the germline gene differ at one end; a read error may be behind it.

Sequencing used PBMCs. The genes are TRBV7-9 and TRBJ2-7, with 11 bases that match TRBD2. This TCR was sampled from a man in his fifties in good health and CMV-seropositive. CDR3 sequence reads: CSSSLVTSGTYEQYF. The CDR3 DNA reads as TGTTCCAGCAGCTTAGTGACTAGCGGGACCTACGAGCAGTACTTC.